The source of this T cell receptor (beta chain) is a study of blood T cell repertoires in COVID-19. Whole-study context: Samples of COVID-19 (acute and convalescent) were obtained from the United States, Italy and Spain.

Trimming removed 2 bases at V and 0 bases at J, with 10 bases between. The V gene's germline CDR1 is LGHNA and CDR2 YSLEER. This CDR3 region has 15 residues. The data were produced by immunoSEQ multiplex PCR, yet TCRdb's version contains in-frame clones alone and is incomplete. The sample includes some 250,000 clones, about 68% of them seen just once. The V gene is TRBV4-3, the J gene TRBJ1-1; D is perhaps TRBD1 (6 bases). The sequence derives from a woman older than 75 with acute or convalescent COVID-19. Specimen: peripheral blood. As DNA, the CDR3 is TGCGCCAGCAGCCAACTACAGGGTCTGAACACTGAAGCTTTCTTT. This codes for CASSQLQGLNTEAFF.